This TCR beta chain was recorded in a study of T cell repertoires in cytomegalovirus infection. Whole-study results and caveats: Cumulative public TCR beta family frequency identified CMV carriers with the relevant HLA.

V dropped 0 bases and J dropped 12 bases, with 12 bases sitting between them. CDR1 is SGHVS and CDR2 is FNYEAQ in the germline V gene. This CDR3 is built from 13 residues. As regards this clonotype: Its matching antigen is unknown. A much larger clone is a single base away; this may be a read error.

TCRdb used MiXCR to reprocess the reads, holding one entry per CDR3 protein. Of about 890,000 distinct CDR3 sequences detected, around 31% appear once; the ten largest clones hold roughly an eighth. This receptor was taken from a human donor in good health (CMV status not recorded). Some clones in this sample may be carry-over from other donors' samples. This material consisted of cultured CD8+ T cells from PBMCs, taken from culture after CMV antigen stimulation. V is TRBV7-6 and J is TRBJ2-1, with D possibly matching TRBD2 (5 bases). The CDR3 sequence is CASSLAASEGQFF. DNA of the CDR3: TGTGCCAGCAGCTTAGCAGCTTCTGAGGGGCAGTTCTTC.